The T cell receptor beta chain described here comes from a study of cytomegalovirus exposure and HLA in healthy donors. Study details: According to later analysis, the same platform produced the 120 or so validation and under 700 first-cohort repertoires.

Regarding the study as a whole: With high specificity and sensitivity, the classifier reportedly diagnosed cytomegalovirus status.

For this clone: No antigen is known for it.

CDR3 length: 15 residues. V was shortened by 5 bases and J by 4 bases, with 15 bases between the two germline ends. Germline V gives CDR1 MNHEY, CDR2 SMNVEV (reference sequence). Profiling relied on immunoSEQ multiplex PCR, and the TCRdb table lists in-frame clones only, not all of them. Among some 310,000 clones, approximately 86% were seen once, and the ten largest hold around 0.96%. The chain uses TRBV27 and TRBJ2-1; unclear D gene. Input material: PBMCs. This clonotype was sampled from a man aged 25 to 45 in good health and CMV-seronegative. The CDR3 DNA reads TGTGCCAGCAGTAGAGAAGTCTATTCATACAATGAGCAGTTCTTC. Translated: CASSREVYSYNEQFF.